The clone carrying this T cell receptor beta chain was seen repeatedly, ten times or more. The trim removed 0 bases at V and 9 bases at J, leaving 10 bases unmatched. The germline V gene has CDR1 SGHDT and CDR2 YYEEEE. This CDR3 has 17 amino acids. These data come from a study of T cells in Graves' hyperthyroidism and ophthalmopathy. Amplification of TCR beta CDR3 regions used RNA as the template. Using the HTBI primer set, a first-round RT-PCR was run on the TCR CDR3. TCRdb used MiXCR to reprocess the multiplex PCR reads, holding one entry per CDR3 protein. The data contain some 800,000 distinct CDR3 sequences, about two fifths of them seen just once; the ten biggest clones take up approximately 8.7%. The study excluded patients with uncontrolled infection, other autoimmune disease, pregnancy or lactation.

The chain joins TRBV5-6 to TRBJ1-6, with 9 bases aligning to TRBD1. The sample was blood. The clonotype was recovered from a man between 18 and 29 years old with Graves' hyperthyroidism. CDR3: CASSLDRGTGRRSPLHF. The CDR3 coding sequence is TGTGCCAGCAGCTTGGATCGGGGGACAGGGAGGCGTTCACCCCTCCACTTT.